This TCR beta chain comes out of a study of identical twins (TCRdb year 2016). Turning to the overall study: The study deep-sequenced TCR alpha and beta repertoires from monozygotic twins, unrelated adults of various ages and cord blood to test whether fetal clonotypes persist. Replicate twin experiments were performed at different times using different library preparation protocols to rule out contamination. Broader findings and caveats from the paper: Recombination models systematically underestimated out-of-frame TCR alpha sharing in monozygotic twins but agreed with sharing between unrelated individuals. Abundant cord blood beta clonotypes had fewer insertions, young adult naive repertoires showed a similar but weaker trend, and memory repertoires showed no such trend. Zero-insertion analyses could be partly confounded by invariant T cells such as MAIT and iNKT, although diverse VJ usage argued against such confounding for most clonotypes. A weaker excess of twin sharing was found in beta out-of-frame sequences because the signal-to-noise ratio was lowered by fewer shared sequences. Compared with coincidental sharing between unrelated individuals, an excess of low generation-probability sequences was observed among out-of-frame TCR alpha sequences shared between twins. Because the same donors could not be followed over many years, conclusions were based on cross-sectional statistical analysis.

Library creation used 5' RACE. Sequencing was carried out with an Illumina HiSeq 2000. A universal primer binding site was introduced by template switching, and a unique molecular identifier was present in the final cDNA, enabling accurate counting of TCR cDNA molecules. Specific primers in the conserved constant-segment region were used to synthesize first-strand cDNA for the TCR alpha and beta chains. To control for contamination, every cDNA library was double barcoded, receiving both a SMART-Mk sample barcode and Illumina barcodes. TruSeq adapter sequences along with Illumina sample barcodes were introduced in two successive PCR steps. The TCR alpha and beta cDNA libraries were sequenced on the Illumina HiSeq platform using custom primers. On the authors' methods: Raw reads were processed with MiGEC to extract unique molecular identifiers, and MiXCR was used to determine CDR3 positions. For each individual, recombination models were inferred using an EM algorithm with the repgenHMM and IGoR tools. The analysis of shared clonotypes was done with the tcR package in R, with sharing normalized by the product of cloneset sizes. Out-of-frame nonproductive sequences were analyzed to study raw recombination free of thymic and clonal selection effects. TCRdb ran its own pipeline on the public reads, namely fastp trimming at Q25 and MiXCR clone calling, and kept in-frame beta chains. Each CDR3 protein gets just one entry, which takes the most common genes and DNA from the rows behind it. These V and J calls rely on TCRdb rather than the paper's analysis. The sample table contains 270,000 or so distinct CDR3 sequences; only one count was recorded for about 8% of them. Of the sample, less than 4% is held by the ten largest clones.

Reading from cysteine to phenylalanine, the CDR3 counts 14 amino acids. Only the CDR3 portion is preserved as DNA: 42 bases, with reading frame beginning at the first base. The germline V gene (reference sequence) supplies CDR1 LGHDT and CDR2 YNNKEL. Regarding this clonotype: This clone's antigen is unknown. One end of the junction is discordant with germline, which a read error may explain.

All donors were healthy Caucasians. Three pairs of female monozygotic twins, all aged roughly 18 to 30 years, made up the twin cohort. Positive isolation kits from Invitrogen were used to isolate the CD4+ and CD8+ T cell populations. These data were likewise used in another study, on yellow fever vaccine responses in identical twins. As described in the second report: The authors reported that the T cell response to vaccination in identical twins appeared partly convergent and partly personalized. In the study, vaccine-responding T cell clones were precisely tracked in identical twins.

Specimen: CD8+ T cells sorted from blood. Recombination connected TRBV3-1 to TRBJ1-2, with 8 bases matching TRBD1. The TCR originated in a woman aged 18-29 years in good health. The nucleotides are TGTGCCAGCAGCCAAGATCCGTGGGACAGGAGAATTGCCTTC. Its protein is CASSQDPWDRRIAF.